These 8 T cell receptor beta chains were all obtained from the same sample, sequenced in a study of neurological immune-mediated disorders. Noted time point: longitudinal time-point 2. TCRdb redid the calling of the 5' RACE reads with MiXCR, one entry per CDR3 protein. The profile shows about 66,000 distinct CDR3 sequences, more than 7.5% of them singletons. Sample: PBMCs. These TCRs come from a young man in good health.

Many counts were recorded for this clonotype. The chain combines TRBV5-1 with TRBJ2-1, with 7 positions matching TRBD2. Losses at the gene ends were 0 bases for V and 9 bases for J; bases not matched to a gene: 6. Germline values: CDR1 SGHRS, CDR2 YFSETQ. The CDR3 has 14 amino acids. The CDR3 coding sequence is TGCGCCAGCAGCTTGGGACTAGCATCGTCTGAGCAGTTCTTC. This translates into CASSLGLASSEQFF.

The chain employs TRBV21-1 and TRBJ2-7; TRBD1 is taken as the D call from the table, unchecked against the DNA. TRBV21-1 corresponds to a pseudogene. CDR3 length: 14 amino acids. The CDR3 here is CASSTKRGGHEQYF. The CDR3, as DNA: TGTGCCAGCAGCACGAAGAGGGGGGGCCACGAGCAGTACTTC.

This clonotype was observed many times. In DNA form, the CDR3 reads TGCAGTGCTAGAGTGCCGGGGCGCGACTATGGCTACACCTTC. Amino acids: CSARVPGRDYGYTF. The chain joins TRBV20-1 to TRBJ1-2; TRBD1 is a possible D gene (5 bases). The ends were cut back, 1 base at V and 3 bases at J, with 12 bases in the middle. The CDR3 is 14 residues long. The germline V gene has CDR1 DFQATT and CDR2 SNEGSKA (reference sequence).

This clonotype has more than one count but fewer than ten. CDR3 residues: CASSALAGGPDEQFF. As DNA, the CDR3 is TGTGCCAGCAGCGCCCTAGCGGGAGGGCCTGATGAGCAGTTCTTC. V is TRBV7-6 and J is TRBJ2-1, with 12 bases that match TRBD2. The J segment lost 8 bases and the V segment lost 5 bases, leaving 7 bases of the junction unmatched. The CDR3 totals 15 residues. Germline V gene data show CDR1 as SGHVS and CDR2 as FNYEAQ.

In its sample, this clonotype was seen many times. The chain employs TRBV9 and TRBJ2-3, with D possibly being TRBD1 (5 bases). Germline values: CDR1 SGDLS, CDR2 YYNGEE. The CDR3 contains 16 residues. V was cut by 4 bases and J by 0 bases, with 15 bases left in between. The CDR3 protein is CASSPRQRTSTDTQYF. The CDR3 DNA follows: TGTGCCAGCAGCCCCAGACAGAGAACTAGCACAGATACGCAGTATTTT. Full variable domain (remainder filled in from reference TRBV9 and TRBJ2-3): DSGVTQTPKHLITATGQRVTLRCSPRSGDLSVYWYQQSLDQGLQFLIQYYNGEERAKGNILERFSAQQFPDLHSELNLSSLELGDSALYFCASSPRQRTSTDTQYFGPGTRLTVL.

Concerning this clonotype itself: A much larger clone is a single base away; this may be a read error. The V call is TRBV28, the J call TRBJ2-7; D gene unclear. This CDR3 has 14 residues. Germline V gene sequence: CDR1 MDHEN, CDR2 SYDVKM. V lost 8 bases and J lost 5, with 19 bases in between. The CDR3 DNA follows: TGTGCCAGCGGATCCTATATTACGCTCGACGAGCAGTACTTC. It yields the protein CASGSYITLDEQYF.

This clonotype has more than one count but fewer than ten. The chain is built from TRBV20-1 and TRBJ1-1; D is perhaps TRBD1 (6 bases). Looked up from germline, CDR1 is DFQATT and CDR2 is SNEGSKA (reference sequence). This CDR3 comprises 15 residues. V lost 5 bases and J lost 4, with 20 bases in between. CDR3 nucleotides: TGCAGTGCTGTAACAGGGAATCTCGGAGTCACTGAAGCTTTCTTT. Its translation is CSAVTGNLGVTEAFF.

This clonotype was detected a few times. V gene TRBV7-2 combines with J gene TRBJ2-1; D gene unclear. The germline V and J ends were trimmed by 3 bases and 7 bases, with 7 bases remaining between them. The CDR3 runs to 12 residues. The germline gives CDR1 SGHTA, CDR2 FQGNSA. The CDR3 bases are TGTGCCAGCAGCTTTGGGAAGAATGAGCAGTTCTTC. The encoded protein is CASSFGKNEQFF.